The source of this TCR beta chain is a study of cytomegalovirus exposure and HLA in healthy donors. Overall study context: From donors who were HLA-typed, an early data release held around 85 million unique TCRs. Study results and caveats: The majority of CMV-associated TCR beta chains were reported as apparently HLA-restricted in a later analysis. TCR beta chains numbering more than 150 were designated cytomegalovirus-associated. According to a later analysis, donors in an Asian-associated ancestry cluster reportedly had fewer N-insertions than the 666-donor mean.

PCR amplification relied on 60 Vbeta primers (plus 13 Jbeta primers). The method was immunoSEQ multiplex PCR; TCRdb's version includes in-frame clones alone and lacks a portion of them. The sample carries roughly 99,000 clones, around three quarters recorded once. CDR1 is SEHNR and CDR2 is FQNEAQ in the germline V gene (reference sequence). The CDR3 sequence is 15 residues long. The ends lost 6 bases at V and 1 base at J; junction bases unmatched: 7. With respect to this clone: Its target is not known.

The sample consisted of PBMCs. This clonotype was obtained from a male donor in good health and CMV-seronegative. The V call is TRBV7-9, the J call TRBJ2-3, with 7 positions matching TRBD1. The CDR3 reads CASSPGGLGTDTQYF. CDR3 DNA: TGTGCCAGCAGTCCAGGGGGTTTGGGCACAGATACGCAGTATTTT.